The clone carrying this TCR beta chain was seen more than once but under ten times. The antigen is not known. Tumor samples were obtained before definitive surgery or chemotherapy. TCRdb's table, derived via immunoSEQ multiplex PCR, lists solely in-frame clones and lacks some. The sample carries approximately 15,000 clones, roughly 70% recorded once. The entry originates in a study of high-grade serous ovarian cancer treatment subgroups. Study details: On average, more than 14,000 reads and 7,494 unique TCR beta rearrangements were obtained per sample.

From germline, CDR1 is SGHAT and CDR2 FQNNGV. The length of the CDR3 is 15 residues. The V gene lost 5 bases and the J gene lost 2 bases, with 13 bases spanning the gap. Study-wide results and limits: Clonal relatedness tracked neoantigen level, and by trend copy number and mutation load.

This chain uses TRBV11-2 with TRBJ1-3; D unresolved. The material sequenced was tumor tissue. This clonotype originated in a human donor with high-grade serous ovarian cancer. CDR3 in amino acids: CASSPGIGTGNTIYF. The CDR3 DNA is TGTGCCAGCAGCCCAGGCATAGGGACTGGAAACACCATATATTTT.